These T cell receptor beta chains were read from a single sample in a study of post-analysis software for immune sequencing data. One entry per CDR3 protein, called by TCRdb with MiXCR from the PCR reads. The sample consists of 350,000 to 450,000 distinct CDR3 sequences, roughly 40% of them appearing once. The sequencing input was blood. These TCRs come from a girl aged 2-10 years with multiple sclerosis. CDR3s include the opening cysteine and the closing phenylalanine or tryptophan. The D gene is left open where the match is weak. Clone size is shown for a subset of rows, as once, few, many or a class of expanded clone.

J: TRBJ1-4; V: TRBV4-2; size: .; D: .; CDR3: CASSHTSYRGLPYNEKLFF; DNA: TGTGCCAGCAGCCACACTTCCTACCGGGGCCTCCCTTATAATGAAAAACTGTTTTTT
J: TRBJ2-7; V: TRBV9; size: few; D: TRBD1; CDR3: CASSAGTGGGYEQYF; DNA: TGTGCCAGCAGCGCCGGGACAGGGGGCGGCTACGAGCAGTACTTC
J: TRBJ2-1; V: TRBV6-4; size: .; D: TRBD2; CDR3: CASSESSGRRNEQFF; DNA: TGTGCCAGCAGTGAATCCAGCGGGAGAAGAAATGAGCAGTTCTTC
J: TRBJ1-4; V: TRBV29-1; size: .; D: .; CDR3: CSVVFSTHEKLFF; DNA: TGCAGCGTTGTATTTTCAACCCATGAAAAACTGTTTTTT
J: TRBJ1-5; V: TRBV3-1; size: once; D: .; CDR3: CASSQDTVSNQPQHF; DNA: TGTGCCAGCAGCCAAGATACGGTTAGCAATCAGCCCCAGCATTTT
J: TRBJ2-7; V: TRBV11-2; size: .; D: .; CDR3: CASNIGIGGANEQYF; DNA: TGTGCCAGCAACATCGGAATAGGGGGGGCGAACGAGCAGTACTTC
J: TRBJ2-5; V: TRBV5-1; size: few; D: TRBD1; CDR3: CASSFRTGKETQYF; DNA: TGCGCCAGCAGCTTCCGGACAGGGAAAGAGACCCAGTACTTC
J: TRBJ1-5; V: TRBV20-1; size: .; D: TRBD1; CDR3: CSAPTGGLFQPQHF; DNA: TGCAGTGCCCCGACAGGGGGCCTTTTTCAGCCCCAGCATTTT
J: TRBJ1-4; V: TRBV5-6; size: .; D: .; CDR3: CASSSGTEVFLDEKLFF; DNA: TGTGCCAGCAGCAGCGGGACGGAGGTCTTTTTGGATGAAAAACTGTTTTTT
J: TRBJ2-3; V: TRBV5-6; size: few; D: TRBD2; CDR3: CASSASLAPAADTQYF; DNA: TGTGCCAGCAGCGCCTCACTAGCGCCAGCCGCAGATACGCAGTATTTT
J: TRBJ2-5; V: TRBV10-3; size: .; D: TRBD1; CDR3: CAISPSGTGGETQYF; DNA: TGTGCCATCAGTCCCTCCGGGACAGGGGGAGAGACCCAGTACTTC
J: TRBJ2-3; V: TRBV9; size: .; D: TRBD2; CDR3: CASSVGSSGKADTQYF; DNA: TGTGCCAGCAGCGTAGGCTCGAGCGGGAAGGCGGATACGCAGTATTTT
J: TRBJ2-3; V: TRBV12-3/TRBV12-4; size: .; D: TRBD2; CDR3: CASSFPGTSGRVRTDTQYF; DNA: TGTGCCAGCAGTTTTCCCGGGACTAGCGGGAGAGTGCGCACAGATACGCAGTATTTC
J: TRBJ2-1; V: TRBV19; size: few; D: .; CDR3: CASSISGGVPGNEQFF; DNA: TGTGCCAGTAGTATAAGCGGCGGGGTTCCGGGCAATGAGCAGTTCTTC